This is a list of T cell receptor beta chains from one sample in a study of blood T cells in healthy people across ages. TCRdb itself ran the 5' RACE reads through MiXCR, one entry per CDR3 protein. Among around 1,500,000 distinct CDR3 sequences, approximately 40% were seen once, and the ten largest hold roughly 8.2%. Sequencing used blood. All receptors come from a woman aged 18-29 years in good health. CDR3s include the opening cysteine and the closing phenylalanine or tryptophan. D genes are given only for firm matches. Rows give clone size only sometimes, using once, few, many, or a class for an expanded clone.

TRBJ2-7 TRBV18 NA NA TGTGCCAGCTCACCAAGACCTCTCGGCGACGAGCAGTACTTC CASSPRPLGDEQYF
TRBJ2-7 TRBV14 NA TRBD2 TGTGCCAGCAGCCAAGATGCTGGACTAGCGGCCTACGAGCAGTACTTC CASSQDAGLAAYEQYF
TRBJ1-1 TRBV5-1 NA NA TGCGCCAGCAGCCAGCGGGCGGGCACTGAAGCTTTCTTT CASSQRAGTEAFF
TRBJ2-1 TRBV7-8 NA NA TGTGCCAGCAGCTTAGAGGGCGGACGGGCAGAGCAGTTCTTC CASSLEGGRAEQFF
TRBJ2-1 TRBV20-1 few TRBD2 TGCAGTGCTAGAGTCCAGCGGGATAGAAGCGATGAGCAGTTCTTC CSARVQRDRSDEQFF
TRBJ2-1 TRBV7-9 few NA TGTGCCAGCGACACAAATGAGCAGTTCTTC CASDTNEQFF
TRBJ1-2 TRBV24-1 NA TRBD1 TGTGCCACGCATCGAGGACAGGGGGCCGGTGGCTACACCTTC CATHRGQGAGGYTF
TRBJ1-2 TRBV29-1 NA NA TGCAGCGTCCCCGGGACCGCCCCGAATGGCTATGGCTACACCTTC CSVPGTAPNGYGYTF
TRBJ1-2 TRBV28 NA NA TGTGCCAGCAGTTTCCCGCAGGGCGGCTACACCTTC CASSFPQGGYTF
TRBJ1-1 TRBV25-1 once TRBD1 TGTGCCAGCAGTCCCTACCCCGACAGGGGGCGAGTTGGAGCTTTCTTT CASSPYPDRGRVGAFF
TRBJ2-3 TRBV29-1 few NA TGCAGCGTTGAAGATGGGCCGGGCCCAGGCACAGATACGCAGTATTTT CSVEDGPGPGTDTQYF
TRBJ2-1 TRBV5-1 NA NA TGCGCCAGCAGCTCGACACTAGGGAAGCAGTTCTTC CASSSTLGKQFF
TRBJ2-7 TRBV3-1 NA NA TGTGCCAGCAGCCAAAAGCAGGGTGTGTACTTC CASSQKQGVYF
TRBJ2-7 TRBV4-1 few NA TGCGCCAGCAGCCAAGTTATGCAGGACCCCTACGAGCAGTACTTC CASSQVMQDPYEQYF
TRBJ2-7 TRBV5-1 NA NA TGTGCCAGCAGTGAAGACGGTACCTACGAGCAGTACTTC CASSEDGTYEQYF
TRBJ2-5 TRBV20-1 NA TRBD2 TGCAGTGATACAGCGGGGATTCAAGAGACCCAGTACTTC CSDTAGIQETQYF
TRBJ2-1 TRBV10-3 NA NA TGTGCCATCAGTGAGTCGAAGGAGACCCAGTTCTTC CAISESKETQFF
TRBJ1-4 TRBV30 NA NA TGTGCCTGGAGTGTAGCAACTAATGAAAAACTGTTTTTT CAWSVATNEKLFF
TRBJ2-7 TRBV12-3/TRBV12-4 NA NA TGTGCCAGCAGTTTGTTAGGCAATTCCGTGGGCGAGCAGTACTTC CASSLLGNSVGEQYF
TRBJ1-2 TRBV12-3/TRBV12-4 NA NA TGTGCCAGCACCCGAAAAGGGCTTCGCTACACCTTC CASTRKGLRYTF
TRBJ2-5 TRBV20-1 few TRBD2 TGCAGTGCTAGAGACACTAGCGGGGGGATGGAGACCCAGTACTTC CSARDTSGGMETQYF
TRBJ1-2 TRBV27 few NA TGTGCCAGCAGCCACAAGGGGAACTATGGCTACACCTTC CASSHKGNYGYTF
TRBJ1-1 TRBV3-1 NA NA TGTGCCAGCAGCCGGTTCACTACCGAAGCTTTCTTT CASSRFTTEAFF
TRBJ1-4 TRBV7-9 NA NA TGTGCCAGCAGCTTAGAGGGTCTCTGGGGTGAAAAACTGTTTTTT CASSLEGLWGEKLFF
TRBJ2-7 TRBV20-1 few NA TGCAGTGCTAGAGAAGCGTTGTCCGAGCAGTACTTC CSAREALSEQYF
TRBJ2-5 TRBV12-3/TRBV12-4 NA TRBD2 TGTGCCAGCAGTTCCCCCGGGACTAGCGGACAAGAGACCCAGTACTTC CASSSPGTSGQETQYF
TRBJ2-3 TRBV5-1 NA TRBD1 TGCGCCAGCAGCTTGGCCGGGACAGGGGGCACAGATACGCAGTATTTT CASSLAGTGGTDTQYF
TRBJ1-4 TRBV6-5 few NA TGTGCCAGCAGTCCCGATCTCAGCCGTGAAAAACTGTTTTTT CASSPDLSREKLFF
TRBJ2-3 TRBV7-6 NA NA TGTGCCAGCAGCTTAGCGATGATAGGGGCTACCGTCGGCACAGATACGCAGTATTTT CASSLAMIGATVGTDTQYF
TRBJ1-3 TRBV10-3 NA NA TGTGCCATCAGTGTGAACAGGGCGAGTGGAAACACCATATATTTT CAISVNRASGNTIYF
TRBJ1-2 TRBV3-1 few NA TGTGCCAGCAGCCAAGATGGTTGGGGCATAAACTATGGCTACACCTTC CASSQDGWGINYGYTF
TRBJ2-4 TRBV5-1 NA NA TGCGCCAGCAGCTTAGATCCGGGACCCAGGAAGCTGGCCAAAAACATTCAGTACTTC CASSLDPGPRKLAKNIQYF
TRBJ2-7 TRBV20-1 NA TRBD1 TGCAGTGCTGGGGGGACCGGGACAGGGCAATACGAGCAGTACTTC CSAGGTGTGQYEQYF
TRBJ2-5 TRBV20-1 NA NA TGCAGTGCTAGAGGGAAAGCGGGCCGGTTTCAAGAGACCCAGTACTTC CSARGKAGRFQETQYF
TRBJ1-4 TRBV2 NA NA TGTGCCAGCAACCTTTTTGAAAAACTGTTTTTT CASNLFEKLFF
TRBJ2-4 TRBV7-8 once NA TGTGCCAGCAGCTTAGGGGGGGGCACCAGCAAAAACATTCAGTACTTC CASSLGGGTSKNIQYF
TRBJ2-5 TRBV12-3/TRBV12-4 few NA TGTGCCAGCAGTTCTGGTATCCGGGAGCAGTACTTC CASSSGIREQYF
TRBJ2-1 TRBV10-3 NA TRBD2 TGTGCCATCAGTGAGCGGTTAGCGGGAGGGACCGACAATGAGCAGTTCTTC CAISERLAGGTDNEQFF
TRBJ2-1 TRBV4-2 many TRBD2 TGTGCCAGCAGCCAGTCCGGGACTAGCGCGTACAATGAGCAGTTCTTC CASSQSGTSAYNEQFF
TRBJ2-7 TRBV28 few TRBD1 TGTGCCAGCAGCTCTCGGACAGGGCGAGACGAGCAGTACTTC CASSSRTGRDEQYF
TRBJ2-5 TRBV4-1 many TRBD1 TGCGCCAGCAGCCGGGACAGGAACCAAGAGACCCAGTACTTC CASSRDRNQETQYF
TRBJ1-1 TRBV12-3/TRBV12-4 NA NA TGTGCCAGCAGTGGGGCGGTAGGGATGAACACTGAAGCTTTCTTT CASSGAVGMNTEAFF
TRBJ1-2 TRBV12-3/TRBV12-4 few NA TGTGCCAGCAGTTTAGCCTCCAATGGGCCATCAACTGGCTACACCTTC CASSLASNGPSTGYTF
TRBJ2-1 TRBV20-1 NA NA TGCAGTGCTAAGGGGGGCCCCTTTCCTTACAATGAGCAGTTCTTC CSAKGGPFPYNEQFF
TRBJ2-7 TRBV20-1 NA TRBD1 TGCTGTGCCGGAACGGGACAGGGCTACGAGCAGTACTTC CCAGTGQGYEQYF
TRBJ1-1 TRBV20-1 NA NA TGCAGTGCTAGAAACCCCGTGGAAACTGAAGCTTTCTTT CSARNPVETEAFF
TRBJ2-5 TRBV21-1 NA NA TGTGCCAGCAGCAATAGGCATTTGCGGGAGTACCAAGAGACCCAGTACTTC CASSNRHLREYQETQYF
TRBJ2-7 TRBV5-1 NA NA TGCGCCAGCAGCCTAAACACGGCCGCAGGCGAGCAGTACTTC CASSLNTAAGEQYF
TRBJ2-1 TRBV27 NA NA TGTGCCAGTTTACTCGGACAGCACAATGAGCAGTTCTTC CASLLGQHNEQFF
TRBJ2-1 TRBV29-1 NA NA TGCAGCGTTGGACTCAATGAGCAGTTCTTC CSVGLNEQFF
TRBJ2-7 TRBV10-3 NA NA TGTGCCATCAGTGAACCCGAGGGACTCTCCGAGCAGTACTTC CAISEPEGLSEQYF
TRBJ2-1 TRBV28 once TRBD2 TGTGCCAGCAGTTTAGGTCCAGGGATTAGCGGGAGGTCCCCCTACAATGAGCAGTTCTTC CASSLGPGISGRSPYNEQFF
TRBJ2-5 TRBV7-2 NA NA TGTGCCAGCAGCCGGGGCGCAGGGAAAGAGACCCAGTACTTC CASSRGAGKETQYF
TRBJ2-7 TRBV5-1 few TRBD1 TGCGCCAGCAGCTTTTCACAGGGGATACTCAGCGGTAGCTCCTACGAGCAGTACTTC CASSFSQGILSGSSYEQYF
TRBJ1-1 TRBV3-1 NA NA TGTGCCAGCAGCCATCTACAGTGGAACACTGAAGCTTTCTTT CASSHLQWNTEAFF
TRBJ1-1 TRBV5-1 NA NA TGCGCCAGCACGCCAGGGCCAGCCGGGACGGTTGAACGAAAGGTGTTGAACACTGAAGCTTTCTTT CASTPGPAGTVERKVLNTEAFF
TRBJ1-2 TRBV5-1 NA NA TGCGCCAGCAGGGGAGGGTCCCCCTATGGCTACACCTTC CASRGGSPYGYTF
TRBJ2-5 TRBV2 NA NA TGTGCCAGCGGACCTCCGGGGGACCAGTACTTC CASGPPGDQYF
TRBJ2-6 TRBV30 few NA TGTGCCTGGAGTTCTCCGGGAAGCTTCCTCTCTGGGGCCAACGTCCTGACTTTC CAWSSPGSFLSGANVLTF